Below are 30 T cell receptor beta chains sequenced from a single sample in a study of CD8 T cells in ankylosing spondylitis. MiXCR, run by TCRdb on the 5' RACE reads, gives a single entry per CDR3 protein. The sample lists approximately 140,000 distinct CDR3 sequences, roughly 7.7% seen once, with approximately 7% in the top ten. Sequenced material: synovial fluid, either unsorted or a sorted T cell fraction (not recorded which). The receptors here all came from a male donor with ankylosing spondylitis.

This clonotype was seen at least ten times. The chain employs TRBV12-3 or TRBV12-4 and TRBJ1-5, with a weak D call TRBD1 (5 bases). V lost 6 bases to trimming and J lost 4 bases, with 19 bases between them. This CDR3 comprises 16 residues. CDR3 nucleotides: TGTGCCAGCAGCCGTGGGGCGGGTTACGGGAATCAGCCCCAGCATTTT. This gives the protein CASSRGAGYGNQPQHF.

This clonotype was seen only a few times. The chain uses TRBV2 and TRBJ2-2; the D is unclear. V was cut by 4 bases and J by 5 bases, with 5 bases left in between. The germline CDR1 and CDR2 sequences are SNHLY and FYNNEI. The CDR3 runs 12 residues. The DNA for the CDR3 is TGTGCCAGCAGTGTTGTTACCGGGGAGCTGTTTTTT. Translated: CASSVVTGELFF.

The sample holds a few counts of this clonotype. The rearrangement uses TRBV3-1 and TRBJ2-7; 11 positions agree with TRBD2. Trimming removed 4 bases from V and 2 bases from J; junction bases left unmatched: 7. In germline, CDR1 is LGHDT, CDR2 YNNKEL (reference sequence). This CDR3 is built from 16 residues. The CDR3 DNA reads TGTGCCAGCAGCCCCACTAGCGGGGGCTATACCTACGAGCAGTACTTC. It translates to CASSPTSGGYTYEQYF.

This clonotype was recorded many times. This chain connects TRBV5-1 to TRBJ2-5, with 7 bases that match TRBD1. Losses at the gene ends were 3 bases for V and 4 bases for J; bases not matched to a gene: 6. The CDR3 spans 14 residues. The germline CDR1 and CDR2 sequences are SGHRS and YFSETQ. The chain's CDR3 is CASSSRDSLETQYF. CDR3 in DNA: TGCGCCAGCAGCTCCCGGGACAGCCTAGAGACCCAGTACTTC.

The CDR3 spells CASSLGGAHEQYF. DNA for the CDR3: TGTGCCAGCAGTTTAGGAGGGGCCCACGAGCAGTACTTC. The V call is TRBV28, the J call TRBJ2-7; D possibly corresponds to TRBD2 (6 bases). This CDR3 is 13 amino acids long. Trimming removed 2 bases from V and 5 bases from J, with 10 bases in between. Germline CDR1 is MDHEN and CDR2 is SYDVKM.

This clonotype appeared many times. The rearrangement links TRBV20-1 to TRBJ1-4; 8 bases match TRBD1. The germline V gene has CDR1 DFQATT and CDR2 SNEGSKA (reference sequence). This CDR3 is 14 amino acids long. Unmatched junction bases numbered 5, after V lost 1 base and J lost 7 bases. CDR3 region: CSARAGTGFEKLFF. The CDR3 DNA reads as TGCAGTGCTAGAGCCGGGACAGGCTTTGAAAAACTGTTTTTT.

V gene TRBV2 combines with J gene TRBJ2-7, with D tentatively TRBD2 (6 bases). This CDR3 region has 13 residues. Per the germline V gene, CDR1 is SNHLY and CDR2 is FYNNEI. V shed 5 bases and J shed 0 bases, with 8 bases lying between them. CDR3 in amino acids: CASSFGSSYEQYF. CDR3 sequence (DNA): TGTGCCAGCAGTTTCGGGAGCTCCTACGAGCAGTACTTC. The full variable domain, in which reference TRBV2 and TRBJ2-7 provide the parts outside the CDR3, is EPEVTQTPSHQVTQMGQEVILRCVPISNHLYFYWYRQILGQKVEFLVSFYNNEISEKSEIFDDQFSVERPDGSNFTLKIRSTKLEDSAMYFCASSFGSSYEQYFGPGTRLTVT.

The chain has TRBV20-1 and TRBJ2-7, with D possibly being TRBD2 (5 bases). Trimming took off 5 bases at V and 1 base at J, with 15 bases between the two ends. Germline V lookup: CDR1 DFQATT, CDR2 SNEGSKA (reference sequence). The CDR3 sequence is 14 residues long. The CDR3 loop reads CSAEDRGGSYEQYF. CDR3 bases: TGCAGTGCTGAGGACCGGGGTGGATCCTACGAGCAGTACTTC.

This chain links TRBV6-1 with TRBJ2-3; 8 bases agree with TRBD1. Germline trimming cut 6 bases from V and 4 bases from J; bases unmatched to any gene: 18. The CDR3 consists of 18 residues. Germline assignment: CDR1 MNHNS and CDR2 SASEGT. The CDR3 here is CASSAAGTGPPWSDTQYF. CDR3 DNA sequence: TGTGCCAGCAGCGCTGCCGGGACAGGTCCCCCGTGGTCAGATACGCAGTATTTT.

The V gene is TRBV20-1, the J gene TRBJ2-3; TRBD1 or TRBD2 may be the D gene (5 bases each). Per germline, CDR1 DFQATT and CDR2 SNEGSKA (reference sequence). This CDR3 region has 14 residues. V was cut by 5 bases and J by 5 bases, with 17 bases left in between. This CDR3 is CSALNRGGIDTQYF. CDR3 nucleotide sequence: TGCAGTGCTCTCAATCGTGGGGGAATAGATACGCAGTATTTT.

There are many counts of this clonotype. The chain couples TRBV2 to TRBJ2-2; 8 nucleotides match TRBD2. This CDR3 spans 12 amino acids. The V gene end was trimmed by 7 bases and the J gene end by 6 bases; junction bases not matched to a gene: 1. CDR1 is SNHLY and CDR2 is FYNNEI in the germline V gene. The CDR3 loop reads CASMRGAGELFF. The CDR3, as DNA: TGTGCCAGCATGCGGGGGGCCGGGGAGCTGTTTTTT.

This clonotype was observed at least ten times. The chain recombines TRBV4-1 with TRBJ1-5, with D uncertain. This CDR3 spans 15 amino acids. Germline V gene lookup returns CDR1 MGHRA and CDR2 YSYEKL. Trimming removed 7 bases from V and 7 bases from J, with 20 bases in between. The CDR3 DNA sequence: TGCGCCAGCACTCTTTCTGGGCAGCCTGCGCAGCCCCAGCATTTT. It encodes CASTLSGQPAQPQHF.

V is TRBV7-2 and J is TRBJ1-1; no firm D call. This CDR3 is 14 amino acids long. Germline CDR1 SGHTA, CDR2 FQGNSA. Trimming removed 3 bases from V and 0 bases from J, with 8 bases in between. CDR3 region: CASSFGRMNTEAFF. In DNA form, the CDR3 reads TGTGCCAGCAGCTTTGGCAGGATGAACACTGAAGCTTTCTTT.

This chain uses TRBV29-1 with TRBJ2-5; the D gene is possibly TRBD1 (5 bases). This CDR3 region has 14 residues. Germline CDR1 SQVTM, CDR2 ANQGSEA. The V end was cut by 4 bases, the J end by 0 bases, with 12 bases between. CDR3 sequence: CSVVSGWNQETQYF. DNA of the CDR3: TGCAGCGTTGTATCAGGGTGGAACCAAGAGACCCAGTACTTC.

The sample holds many counts of this clonotype. A read error may account for a junction end that differs from germline. This chain links TRBV7-7 with TRBJ2-2; weak D call: TRBD1 (6 bases). This CDR3 is built from 14 residues. From germline, CDR1 is SSHAT and CDR2 FNYEAQ (reference sequence). CDR3 DNA sequence: TGTGCTAGCAGCTTGACAGGGAACACCGGGGAGCTGTTTTTT. As protein: CASSLTGNTGELFF.

The chain recombines TRBV5-1 with TRBJ2-3; possibly TRBD2 for D (6 bases). Germline assignment: CDR1 SGHRS and CDR2 YFSETQ. The CDR3 extends over 16 amino acids. Deletions cut 5 bases from V and 0 bases from J, with 16 bases between. CDR3 bases: TGCGCCAGCAGACAGACGGCTAGCGACAGCACAGATACGCAGTATTTT. Its translation is CASRQTASDSTDTQYF.

The rearrangement links TRBV4-1 to TRBJ2-6; D might be TRBD2 (5 bases). Germline V CDR1 and CDR2: MGHRA, YSYEKL. The germline V and J ends were trimmed by 0 bases and 4 bases, with 22 bases remaining between them. The CDR3 totals 20 residues. CDR3 coding DNA: TGCGCCAGCAGCCAAGAAGCCCCCCCTTCGCAAAGGGAGGGGGCCAACGTCCTGACTTTC. It translates to CASSQEAPPSQREGANVLTF.

This clonotype appeared a few times. This chain links TRBV6-2 or TRBV6-3 with TRBJ2-1; 10 bases align to TRBD1. Germline V lookup: CDR1 MNHEY, CDR2 SVGEGT. V lost 6 bases to trimming and J lost 0 bases; unmatched junction nucleotides: 2. The CDR3 runs 15 residues. The CDR3 protein is CASRGTGVSYNEQFF. The CDR3 DNA reads TGTGCCAGCAGAGGGACAGGGGTCTCCTACAATGAGCAGTTCTTC.

This clonotype was counted ten times or more. The chain is built from TRBV20-1 and TRBJ1-1; D is uncertain. This CDR3 is built from 13 residues. Germline V gene data show CDR1 as DFQATT and CDR2 as SNEGSKA (reference sequence). V was shortened by 4 bases and J by 5 bases, with 14 bases between the two germline ends. CDR3 nucleotides: TGCAGTGCTAAGGGCTGGGAGGGTACTGAAGCTTTCTTT. Its translation: CSAKGWEGTEAFF.

For this clonotype: This may come from a read error, since a much larger clone is one base off. The chain has TRBV27 and TRBJ2-5; D possibly uses TRBD1 or TRBD2 (6 bases each). CDR1 MNHEY and CDR2 SMNVEV come from the germline V gene (reference sequence). CDR3 length: 15 residues. This CDR3 reads CAGSLIGGPEGTQYF. The CDR3 DNA reads TGTGCCGGCAGTTTAATCGGGGGCCCAGAAGGGACCCAGTACTTC.

V is TRBV28 and J is TRBJ2-6; D is tentatively TRBD1 or TRBD2 (6 bases each). Germline V gene data show CDR1 as MDHEN and CDR2 as SYDVKM. Trimming stripped 7 bases from V and 3 bases from J, with 19 bases between. The CDR3 extends over 17 amino acids. The CDR3: CASTEGGRGFGANVLTF. Written as DNA, the CDR3 is TGTGCCAGCACGGAGGGGGGAAGAGGTTTTGGGGCCAACGTCCTGACTTTC.

This clonotype was recorded at least ten times. The V and J genes are TRBV7-2 and TRBJ2-7, with D unclear. V lost 1 base and J 4 bases, leaving 11 bases between the germline ends. CDR3 size: 14 residues. Germline V gives CDR1 SGHTA, CDR2 FQGNSA. CDR3 coding DNA: TGTGCCAGCAGCTTAGAGGGCAATAGTTACGAGCAGTACTTC. This sequence encodes CASSLEGNSYEQYF.

This clonotype appeared a few times. The V gene is TRBV7-2, the J gene TRBJ2-3; 7 bases match TRBD2. This CDR3 comprises 14 residues. CDR1 SGHTA and CDR2 FQGNSA come from the germline V gene. The trim removed 2 bases at V and 5 bases at J, leaving 4 bases unmatched. For the CDR3, the DNA is TGTGCCAGCAGCTTAAGCGGGGCCGAAGATACGCAGTATTTT. This codes for CASSLSGAEDTQYF.

This clonotype was recorded many times. This chain links TRBV12-3 or TRBV12-4 with TRBJ1-1; D possibly corresponds to TRBD1 (6 bases). CDR3 length: 11 amino acids. The CDR3 DNA is TGTGCTACGACAGGATATACTGAAGCTTTCTTT. This encodes CATTGYTEAFF.

Concerning this clonotype: With a much larger clone just one base away, this may be a read error. CDR3 coding DNA: TGTGCCAGCGGCTCAGCCTATAATGCGCAGTATTTT. Its protein is CASGSAYNAQYF. This chain connects TRBV7-2 to TRBJ2-3; D is ambiguous. CDR1 is SGHTA and CDR2 is FQGNSA in the germline V gene. The CDR3 extends over 12 amino acids. The V and J ends lost 8 bases and 10 bases respectively, with 16 bases between them.

This clonotype was recorded many times. The chain has TRBV28 and TRBJ2-7; 9 bases match TRBD1. V was clipped by 3 bases and J by 3 bases; unmatched bases: 9. CDR1 and CDR2 (germline): MDHEN, SYDVKM. This CDR3 is built from 16 residues. As DNA, the CDR3 is TGTGCCAGCAGTTTGGCGGGGACAGGGCCCAACTACGAGCAGTACTTC. Translation: CASSLAGTGPNYEQYF.

V is TRBV29-1 and J is TRBJ2-3; tentatively, D is TRBD1 or TRBD2 (5 bases each). Trimming took 3 bases from V and 9 from J, leaving 13 bases between them. Germline CDR1 and CDR2: SQVTM and ANQGSEA. This CDR3 has 12 residues. The CDR3 region has the DNA TGCAGCGTTGAGGGACCCGCACCGACGCAGTATTTT. Translation gives CSVEGPAPTQYF.

This clonotype was counted at least ten times. The gene calls are TRBV5-4 and TRBJ2-1; D is unresolved. The length of the CDR3 is 16 residues. Trimming took off 1 base at V and 0 bases at J, with 11 bases between the two ends. Germline-derived CDR1 and CDR2 are SGHNT and YYREEE (reference sequence). The CDR3 here is CASSLWRSSSYNEQFF. The CDR3 DNA follows: TGTGCCAGCAGCTTGTGGCGGAGCAGCTCCTACAATGAGCAGTTCTTC.

The table lists this clonotype with a few counts. J is TRBJ2-7 and V is TRBV21-1; the table names TRBD1, a call not compared with the DNA. TRBV21-1 is reported as a pseudogene. This CDR3 spans 16 amino acids. This CDR3 reads CASSQLPGPTTLEQYF. The CDR3 coding sequence is TGTGCCAGCAGCCAATTACCGGGACCCACCACTCTCGAGCAGTACTTC.

This chain joins TRBV11-3 and TRBJ2-5; D is uncertain. The CDR3 totals 13 residues. CDR1 is SGHNT, CDR2 YENEEA, per germline. V was shortened by 4 bases and J by 7 bases, with 13 bases between the two germline ends. Here the CDR3 DNA reads TGTGCCAGCAGCTATACAGCTCCAGGGACCCAGTACTTC. Translated, it gives CASSYTAPGTQYF.